A selection of T cell receptor beta chains follows, all from one sample in a study of chemoradiotherapy in HPV16-positive cancers. The assay was immunoSEQ multiplex PCR, and TCRdb's table has in-frame clones only and misses some. The sample lists approximately 12,000 clones, roughly nine tenths occurring once. The source material was blood, sampled from a patient who underwent chemoradiotherapy. Receptor source: a human donor with HPV-associated anogenital cancer. Each CDR3 is given with its conserved first and last residue.

j_gene | v_gene | CDR3aa
TRBJ1-5 | TRBV4-3 | CASSQDTGLRPQHF
TRBJ1-6 | TRBV7-3 | CASSLRPGSDSPLHF
TRBJ1-2 | TRBV11-2 | CASSLVLTGLRGGYTF
TRBJ1-4 | TRBV30 | CAWSARVKGEKLFF
TRBJ2-7 | TRBV4-1 | CASSQGFGGSYEQYF
TRBJ2-2 | TRBV18 | CASSVDRAANTGELFF
TRBJ1-4 | TRBV5-5 | CASSLGTGAEKLFF
TRBJ2-5 | TRBV5-1 | CASSQARGLTQETQYF
TRBJ1-2 | TRBV30 | CAWSKGGGRNYGYTF
TRBJ2-2 | TRBV11-2 | CASSLGLVGGELFF
TRBJ1-2 | TRBV19 | CASSTSSGGTYYGYTF
TRBJ2-1 | TRBV4-1 | CASSRASRQGGNGEQFF
TRBJ2-3 | TRBV6-4 | CASSQTGMADTQYF
TRBJ2-2 | TRBV10-3 | CAISESVQNTGELFF
TRBJ1-1 | TRBV19 | CASTPEGNTGEAFF
TRBJ2-5 | TRBV20-1 | CSARDSSTQYF
TRBJ2-7 | TRBV6-1 | CASSQGRGGTTPYEQYF
TRBJ2-2 | TRBV5-1 | CATKTSGGASNTGELFF
TRBJ2-6 | TRBV5-1 | CASSLGAGRVTLSGANVLTF
TRBJ2-4 | TRBV18 | CASAAGGQNIQYF
TRBJ2-5 | TRBV2 | CASSRDRGSGETQYF
TRBJ1-1 | TRBV5-1 | CASSLAVTSTEAFF
TRBJ2-1 | TRBV7-9 | CASSFGTVPNEQFF
TRBJ1-1 | TRBV19 | CASTTTRGNTEAFF
TRBJ2-5 | TRBV5-1 | CASSLVSGGRETQYF
TRBJ1-3 | TRBV29-1 | CSVATSSGNTIYF
TRBJ2-2 | TRBV7-9 | CASSLAYGSNTGELFF
TRBJ1-1 | TRBV4-3 | CASSQARDGRRAFF
TRBJ1-2 | TRBV4-1 | CASSQEWTQAGYTF
TRBJ2-5 | TRBV5-4 | CASSLGAQETQYF
TRBJ1-2 | TRBV5-4 | CASSPWTGGRGGYGYTF
TRBJ1-1 | TRBV30 | CAWSVWDRKAFF
TRBJ2-2 | TRBV7-9 | CASSLEGGATTGELFF
TRBJ2-7 | TRBV27 | CATRETGSSYEQYF
TRBJ2-7 | TRBV5-1 | CASSPGYEQYF
TRBJ2-5 | TRBV6-1 | CASSDFASGLLQETQYF
TRBJ1-6 | TRBV7-9 | CASSPRTGDINSPLHF
TRBJ2-3 | TRBV7-9 | CASSPRLGDDRDTQYF
TRBJ1-4 | TRBV18 | CASSPQGAKTNEKLFF
TRBJ1-1 | TRBV7-3 | CASSSADDHEAFF
TRBJ1-6 | TRBV7-2 | CASSLGQGVQSPLHF
TRBJ1-1 | TRBV20-1 | CSARVGGTAFF
TRBJ2-1 | TRBV4-1 | CASSQIQGASSYNEQFF
TRBJ1-3 | TRBV2 | CASSQNRQRRSGNTIYF
TRBJ2-7 | TRBV2 | CASRLARVWEQYF
TRBJ1-6 | TRBV21-1 | CASSNEYSPLHF